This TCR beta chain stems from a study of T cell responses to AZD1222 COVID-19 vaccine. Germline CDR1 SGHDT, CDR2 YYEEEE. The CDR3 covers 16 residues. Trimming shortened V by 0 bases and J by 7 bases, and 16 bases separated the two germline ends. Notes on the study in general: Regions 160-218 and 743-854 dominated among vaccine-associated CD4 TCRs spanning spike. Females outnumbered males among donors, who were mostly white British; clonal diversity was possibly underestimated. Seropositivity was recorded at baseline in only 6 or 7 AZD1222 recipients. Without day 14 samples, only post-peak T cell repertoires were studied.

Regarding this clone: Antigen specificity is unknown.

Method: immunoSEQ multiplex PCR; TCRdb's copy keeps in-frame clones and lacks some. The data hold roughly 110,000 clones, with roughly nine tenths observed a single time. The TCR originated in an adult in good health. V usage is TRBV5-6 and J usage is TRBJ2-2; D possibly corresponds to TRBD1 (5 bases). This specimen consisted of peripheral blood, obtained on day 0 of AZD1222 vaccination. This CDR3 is CASSLGPQGRGGELFF. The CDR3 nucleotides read TGTGCCAGCAGCTTGGGTCCCCAGGGAAGGGGCGGGGAGCTGTTTTTT.